What follows describes a single T cell receptor (beta chain). What it recognizes is unknown. Using immunoSEQ multiplex PCR, the repertoire was profiled, and TCRdb retains in-frame clones only, with some absent. The table lists under 200,000 clones, more than 65% of them singletons. Trimming took off 3 bases at V and 6 bases at J, with 15 bases between the two ends. CDR1 and CDR2 (germline): SGHTA, FQGNSA. CDR3 length: 14 residues. The data stem from a study of cytotoxic CD8 clonotypes in ibrutinib-treated CLL. About the study: Response sampling occurred after a median around 11 months of treatment (range 6 to 36). Averaging across samples gave roughly 260,000 productive templates and roughly 100,000 productive rearrangements. Whole-study findings and limits: Clonality grew at ibrutinib response; at progression, it decreased back toward baseline.

The V and J genes are TRBV7-2 and TRBJ2-7; D is perhaps TRBD1 or TRBD2 (5 bases each). The material was PBMCs, obtained after 12 months of ibrutinib treatment. This receptor was obtained from a human donor with chronic lymphocytic leukemia. The CDR3 DNA follows: TGTGCCAGCAGCTTGGAAGGACGGGGCGGCGAGCAGTACTTC. It yields the protein CASSLEGRGGEQYF.